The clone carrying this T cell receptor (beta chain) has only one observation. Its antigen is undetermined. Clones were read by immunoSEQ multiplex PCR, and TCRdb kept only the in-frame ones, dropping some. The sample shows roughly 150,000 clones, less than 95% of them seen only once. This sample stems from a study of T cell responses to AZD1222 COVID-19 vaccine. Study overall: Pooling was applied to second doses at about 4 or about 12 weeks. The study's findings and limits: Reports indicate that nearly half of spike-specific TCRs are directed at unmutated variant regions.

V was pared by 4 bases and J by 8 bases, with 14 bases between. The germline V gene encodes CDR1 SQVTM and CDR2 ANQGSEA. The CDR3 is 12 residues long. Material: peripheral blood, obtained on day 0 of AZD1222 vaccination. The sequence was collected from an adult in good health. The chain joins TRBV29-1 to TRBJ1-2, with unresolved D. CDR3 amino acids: CSVAAASRGYTF. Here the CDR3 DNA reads TGCAGCGTTGCGGCAGCGTCACGGGGCTACACCTTC.